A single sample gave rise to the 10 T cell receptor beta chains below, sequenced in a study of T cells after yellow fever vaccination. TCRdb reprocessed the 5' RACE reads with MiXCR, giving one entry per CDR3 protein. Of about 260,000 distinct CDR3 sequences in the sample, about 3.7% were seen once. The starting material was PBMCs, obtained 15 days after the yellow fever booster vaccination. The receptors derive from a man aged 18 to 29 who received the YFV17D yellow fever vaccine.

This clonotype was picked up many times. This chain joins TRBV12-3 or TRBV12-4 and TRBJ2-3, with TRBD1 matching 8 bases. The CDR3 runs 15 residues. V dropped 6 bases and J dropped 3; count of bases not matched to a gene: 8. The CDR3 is CASRDSGGRTDTQYF. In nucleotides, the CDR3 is TGTGCCAGCAGGGACTCAGGGGGCCGAACAGATACGCAGTATTTT.

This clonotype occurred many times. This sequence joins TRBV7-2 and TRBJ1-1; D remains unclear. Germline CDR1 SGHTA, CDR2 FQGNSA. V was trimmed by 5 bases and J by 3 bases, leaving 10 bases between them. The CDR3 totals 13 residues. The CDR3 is CASSPRPDTEAFF. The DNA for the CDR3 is TGTGCCAGCAGCCCGCGTCCCGACACTGAAGCTTTCTTT.

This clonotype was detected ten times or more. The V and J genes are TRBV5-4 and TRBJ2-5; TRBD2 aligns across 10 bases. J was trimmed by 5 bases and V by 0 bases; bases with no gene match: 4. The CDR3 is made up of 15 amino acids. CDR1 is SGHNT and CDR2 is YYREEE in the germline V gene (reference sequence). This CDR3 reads CASSLGGLAMETQYF. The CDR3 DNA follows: TGTGCCAGCAGCTTGGGGGGACTAGCGATGGAGACCCAGTACTTC.

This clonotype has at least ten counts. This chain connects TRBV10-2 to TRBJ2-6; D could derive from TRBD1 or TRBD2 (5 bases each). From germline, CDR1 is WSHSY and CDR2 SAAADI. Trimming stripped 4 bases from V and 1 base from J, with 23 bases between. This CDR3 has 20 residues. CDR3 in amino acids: CASSAWTAGTGPSGANVLTF. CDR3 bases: TGCGCCAGCAGTGCGTGGACCGCCGGGACGGGACCATCTGGGGCCAACGTCCTGACTTTC.

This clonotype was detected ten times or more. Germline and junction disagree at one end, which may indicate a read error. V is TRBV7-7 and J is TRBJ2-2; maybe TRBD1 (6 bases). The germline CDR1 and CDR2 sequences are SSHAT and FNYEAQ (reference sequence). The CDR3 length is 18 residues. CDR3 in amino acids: CASSLGPIRGENTGELFF. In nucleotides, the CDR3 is TGTGCTAGCAGCTTGGGGCCCATCAGGGGCGAGAACACCGGGGAGCTGTTTTTT.

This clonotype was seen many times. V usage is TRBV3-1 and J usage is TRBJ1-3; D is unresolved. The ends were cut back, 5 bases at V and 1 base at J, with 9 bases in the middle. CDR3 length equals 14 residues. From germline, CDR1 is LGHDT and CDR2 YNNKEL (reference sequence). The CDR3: CASSFGVSGNTIYF. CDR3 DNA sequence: TGTGCCAGCAGCTTCGGTGTATCTGGAAACACCATATATTTT.

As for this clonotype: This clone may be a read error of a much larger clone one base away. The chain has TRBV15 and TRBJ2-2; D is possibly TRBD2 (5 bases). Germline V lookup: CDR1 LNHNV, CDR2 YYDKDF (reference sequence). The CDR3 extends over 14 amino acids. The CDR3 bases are TGTGCCACCAGCAGAGATAGGACGGCCGGGGAGCCGTTTTTT. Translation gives CATSRDRTAGEPFF.

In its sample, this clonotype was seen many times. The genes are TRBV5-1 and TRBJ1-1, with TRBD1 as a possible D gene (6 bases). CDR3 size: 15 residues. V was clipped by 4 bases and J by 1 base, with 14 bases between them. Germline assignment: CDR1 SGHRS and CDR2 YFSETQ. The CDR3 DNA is TGCGCCAGCAGCGCCAAGACAGGAACGAACACTGAAGCTTTCTTT. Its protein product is CASSAKTGTNTEAFF. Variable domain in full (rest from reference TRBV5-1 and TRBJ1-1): KAGVTQTPRYLIKTRGQQVTLSCSPISGHRSVSWYQQTPGQGLQFLFEYFSETQRNKGNFPGRFSGRQFSNSRSEMNVSTLELGDSALYLCASSAKTGTNTEAFFGQGTRLTVV.

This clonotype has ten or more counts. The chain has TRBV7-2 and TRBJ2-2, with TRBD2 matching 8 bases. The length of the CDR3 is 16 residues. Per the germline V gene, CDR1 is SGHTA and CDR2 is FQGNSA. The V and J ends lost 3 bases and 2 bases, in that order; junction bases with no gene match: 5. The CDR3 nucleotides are TGTGCCAGCAGCTTGGGCGCGGGGGGTAACACCGGGGAGCTGTTTTTT. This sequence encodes CASSLGAGGNTGELFF.

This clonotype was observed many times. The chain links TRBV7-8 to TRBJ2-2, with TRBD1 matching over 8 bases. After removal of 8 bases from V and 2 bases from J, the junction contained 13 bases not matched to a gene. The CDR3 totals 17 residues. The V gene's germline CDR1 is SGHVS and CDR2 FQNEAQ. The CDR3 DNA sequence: TGTGCCAGCCCAAGACAGGGGAGAACGAGAAACACCGGGGAGCTGTTTTTT. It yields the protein CASPRQGRTRNTGELFF.